This TCR beta chain originates from a study of response to subunit inactivated influenza vaccine. Via MiXCR, TCRdb re-called the RT-PCR reads, giving one row per CDR3 protein. The table has about 620,000 distinct CDR3 sequences, about 10% seen once. Study-level points and caveats: New T cells are recruited in small numbers by each seasonal influenza vaccination, according to the authors' suggestion.

Trimming cost V 4 bases and J 3 bases; bases outside gene matches: 5. Germline CDR1 LGHNA, CDR2 YSLEER. The CDR3 contains 14 residues. This clonotype has more than one count but fewer than ten. Its antigen is not known. The chain recombines TRBV4-3 with TRBJ1-2, with TRBD1 matching 7 bases. This TCR was sampled from a man in his forties or fifties who received an inactivated influenza vaccine. The source was PBMCs from blood, collected on the day of vaccination. This chain's CDR3 is CASSPGQAYYGYTF. In DNA, the CDR3 is TGCGCCAGCAGCCCTGGACAGGCATACTATGGCTACACCTTC.